Following are 26 T cell receptor beta chains from one sample sequenced in a study of radiotherapy plus CTLA-4 blockade in lung cancer. Assay: immunoSEQ multiplex PCR; the TCRdb copy retains only in-frame clones and omits some. The table records more than 90,000 clones, about 90% of them present only once. Sequencing was performed on peripheral blood, taken from a patient treated with radiotherapy plus ipilimumab. These receptors all come from a human donor with non-small cell lung cancer that progressed on radiotherapy plus ipilimumab.

The J gene is TRBJ2-3, the V gene TRBV18, with D perhaps matching TRBD1 (6 bases). The CDR3 sequence is 13 residues long. Germline V gives CDR1 KGHSH, CDR2 LQKENI. Trimming cost V 3 bases and J 14 bases, with 18 bases left between them. The CDR3 coding sequence is TGTGCCAGCTCACCGGTACAGGGCGTTAAGGGGTATTTT. This sequence encodes CASSPVQGVKGYF. The entire variable domain, with the rest obtained from reference TRBV18 and TRBJ2-3, is as follows: NAGVMQNPRHLVRRRGQEARLRCSPMKGHSHVYWYRQLPEEGLKFMVYLQKENIIDESGMPKERFSAEFPKEGPSILRIQQVVRGDSAAYFCASSPVQGVKGYFGPGTRLTVL.

The V call is TRBV29-1, the J call TRBJ1-1; no clear D. Germline assignment: CDR1 SQVTM and CDR2 ANQGSEA. CDR3 length: 11 residues. Trimming removed 5 bases at V and 1 base at J, with 5 bases between. The CDR3 bases are TGCAGCGTTACACGGAACACTGAAGCTTTCTTT. This sequence encodes CSVTRNTEAFF.

Details on this clone: Other DNA sequences from this sample encode an identical CDR3 as well. The chain is built from TRBV28 and TRBJ2-7, with 7 nucleotides matching TRBD2. The CDR3 runs to 12 residues. Per the germline V gene, CDR1 is MDHEN and CDR2 is SYDVKM. Trimming at V came to 6 bases and at J to 2 bases, leaving 1 base not matched to a gene. The CDR3 region has the DNA TGTGCCAGCAGGGGGACTACCTACGAGCAGTACTTC. It specifies CASRGTTYEQYF.

This chain uses TRBV4-1 with TRBJ2-1; maybe TRBD2 (5 bases). The CDR3 extends over 15 amino acids. Germline values: CDR1 MGHRA, CDR2 YSYEKL. Deletions cut 0 bases from V and 9 bases from J, with 15 bases between. CDR3 residues: CASSQELASRSEQFF. In DNA, the CDR3 is TGCGCCAGCAGCCAAGAATTAGCGTCTAGGAGTGAGCAGTTCTTC.

The chain combines TRBV2 with TRBJ2-5; 8 positions agree with TRBD2. This CDR3 is built from 15 residues. The germline gives CDR1 SNHLY, CDR2 FYNNEI. The V segment lost 7 bases and the J segment 2 bases; nucleotides outside the gene matches: 9. In DNA, the CDR3 is TGTGCCAGCAAAGTTGGAGCGGGGGTACAAGAGACCCAGTACTTC. Amino acids: CASKVGAGVQETQYF. Variable domain in full (rest from reference TRBV2 and TRBJ2-5): EPEVTQTPSHQVTQMGQEVILRCVPISNHLYFYWYRQILGQKVEFLVSFYNNEISEKSEIFDDQFSVERPDGSNFTLKIRSTKLEDSAMYFCASKVGAGVQETQYFGPGTRLLVL.

This chain uses TRBV6-5 with TRBJ2-7; 7 positions match TRBD2. Germline V CDR1 and CDR2: MNHEY, SVGAGI. With V trimmed by 5 bases and J by 6 bases, 13 bases remained unmatched. The CDR3 has 15 amino acids. The CDR3 loop reads CASSPSGGVGIEQYF. The CDR3 DNA reads TGTGCCAGCAGTCCTAGCGGAGGGGTGGGGATCGAGCAGTACTTC.

The gene calls are TRBV5-1 and TRBJ2-2; TRBD1 is a possible D gene (6 bases). Trimming removed 4 bases at V and 3 bases at J, with 22 bases between. The length of the CDR3 is 18 residues. Germline assignment: CDR1 SGHRS and CDR2 YFSETQ. CDR3 protein: CASSLTTTGLTYTGELFF. In DNA, the CDR3 is TGCGCCAGCAGCCTAACAACGACAGGTCTGACTTACACCGGGGAGCTGTTTTTT.

This chain's CDR3 is CASSPLGLAGYPTDTQYF. The CDR3 DNA reads TGCGCCAGCAGCCCCCTGGGACTAGCGGGCTACCCCACAGATACGCAGTATTTT. The chain joins TRBV5-1 to TRBJ2-3, with 12 bases that match TRBD2. Unmatched junction bases numbered 11, after V lost 4 bases and J lost 2 bases. Germline V gene lookup returns CDR1 SGHRS and CDR2 YFSETQ. This CDR3 region has 18 residues. The full variable domain, in which reference TRBV5-1 and TRBJ2-3 provide the parts outside the CDR3, is KAGVTQTPRYLIKTRGQQVTLSCSPISGHRSVSWYQQTPGQGLQFLFEYFSETQRNKGNFPGRFSGRQFSNSRSEMNVSTLELGDSALYLCASSPLGLAGYPTDTQYFGPGTRLTVL.

The chain recombines TRBV6-1 with TRBJ2-5; the D is unclear. This CDR3 has 15 amino acids. From germline, CDR1 is MNHNS and CDR2 SASEGT. Trimming shortened V by 4 bases and J by 1 base, and 13 bases separated the two germline ends. The CDR3 bases are TGTGCCAGCAGTGTAGGTGATACCATCCAAGAGACCCAGTACTTC. Translated, it gives CASSVGDTIQETQYF.

CDR3 sequence: CASSLVGRGNTEAFF. The CDR3 bases are TGTGCCAGCAGCTTAGTTGGCAGGGGGAATACTGAAGCTTTCTTT. The V call is TRBV7-8, the J call TRBJ1-1; 7 bases agree with TRBD1. Germline V gives CDR1 SGHVS, CDR2 FQNEAQ. V was pared by 1 base and J by 5 bases, with 7 bases of the junction left unmatched. The CDR3 is made up of 15 amino acids.

This clone was recorded once. The chain recombines TRBV7-8 with TRBJ2-6; D is possibly TRBD1 (6 bases). The CDR3 length is 19 residues. Deletions cut 4 bases from V and 0 bases from J, with 19 bases between. Germline V lookup: CDR1 SGHVS, CDR2 FQNEAQ. CDR3 loop: CASSSLATGGVSGANVLTF. The CDR3 DNA follows: TGTGCCAGCAGCTCCCTCGCGACAGGAGGCGTCTCTGGGGCCAACGTCCTGACTTTC.

V and J are TRBV6-1 and TRBJ1-4, with D unresolved. The length of the CDR3 is 13 residues. Germline V CDR1 and CDR2: MNHNS, SASEGT. V was shortened by 6 bases and J by 6 bases, with 11 bases between the two germline ends. CDR3 in DNA: TGTGCCAGCAGGGGTCGGGGATATGAAAAACTGTTTTTT. As protein: CASRGRGYEKLFF.

The chain recombines TRBV7-9 with TRBJ2-3; 7 nucleotides align to TRBD1. The junction had 10 bases not matched to a gene; V was cut back by 8 bases and J by 2 bases. Germline V gene lookup returns CDR1 SEHNR and CDR2 FQNEAQ (reference sequence). The CDR3 spans 15 residues. CDR3 coding DNA: TGTGCCAGCGAGAGAAGACAGGGCTACACAGATACGCAGTATTTT. It is translated as CASERRQGYTDTQYF.

The chain joins TRBV21-1 to TRBJ2-1; the table calls TRBD2, which could not be checked here. TRBV21-1 is a pseudogene locus. This CDR3 is 20 amino acids long. DNA for the CDR3: TGTGCCAGCAGCAGGTCCAGGGGACTAGCGGGAGGGATCACCTACAATGAGCAGTTCTTC. Translating gives CASSRSRGLAGGITYNEQFF.

This clone was detected once. The DNA for the CDR3 is TGTGCCAGCAGCTGGAGCGGGAGCTCCGCAGATACGCAGTATTTT. Translating gives CASSWSGSSADTQYF. The chain uses TRBV7-2 and TRBJ2-3, with 8 bases aligning to TRBD2. The CDR3 has 15 amino acids. V lost 4 bases and J lost 4; bases outside the gene matches: 7. Germline lookup yields CDR1 SGHTA and CDR2 FQGNSA.

This chain joins TRBV7-3 and TRBJ2-5; 9 nucleotides agree with TRBD2. Trimming at V came to 5 bases and at J to 5 bases, leaving 3 bases not matched to a gene. CDR1 is SGHTA, CDR2 FQGTGA, per germline. This CDR3 comprises 13 residues. This CDR3 is CASSRTSGETQYF. CDR3 nucleotides: TGTGCCAGCAGCCGAACTAGCGGGGAGACCCAGTACTTC.

This sequence joins TRBV27 and TRBJ1-1, with 7 bases lining up with TRBD1. Per germline, CDR1 MNHEY and CDR2 SMNVEV (reference sequence). The CDR3 runs to 14 residues. V trimming: 3 bases; J trimming: 8 bases; junction bases outside the gene matches: 9. CDR3 nucleotide sequence: TGTGCCAGCAGTTTCCAAACGACAGGGTTGGAAGCTTTCTTT. Protein product: CASSFQTTGLEAFF.

The chain is built from TRBV2 and TRBJ1-1; 7 bases are shared with TRBD1. The CDR3 covers 15 residues. The germline CDR1 and CDR2 sequences are SNHLY and FYNNEI. The J segment lost 7 bases and the V segment lost 6 bases, leaving 14 bases of the junction unmatched. The CDR3 spells CASRKGRGDFNEAFF. The CDR3 DNA follows: TGTGCCAGCAGAAAAGGCAGGGGGGATTTTAATGAAGCTTTCTTT.

The chain couples TRBV2 to TRBJ2-3, with D maybe TRBD2 (6 bases). V lost 4 bases to trimming and J lost 2 bases, with 16 bases between them. There are 16 residues in the CDR3. Per the germline V gene, CDR1 is SNHLY and CDR2 is FYNNEI. In nucleotides, the CDR3 is TGTGCCAGCAGTGGCCGCCTAGCGAGAAACACAGATACGCAGTATTTT. This codes for CASSGRLARNTDTQYF.

J is TRBJ2-4 and V is TRBV7-9; D uncertain. The germline CDR1 and CDR2 sequences are SEHNR and FQNEAQ (reference sequence). Trimming left V 5 bases short and J 0 bases short, with 11 bases between. CDR3 size: 15 residues. CDR3 coding DNA: TGTGCCAGCAGCCCCCGACCGTTAGCCAAAAACATTCAGTACTTC. This codes for CASSPRPLAKNIQYF.

The CDR3 spells CASSYVGGVQYF. In DNA, the CDR3 is TGTGCCAGCAGCTATGTAGGGGGGGTGCAGTACTTC. The chain joins TRBV7-9 to TRBJ2-7; D possibly corresponds to TRBD2 (7 bases). Germline V CDR1 and CDR2: SEHNR, FQNEAQ (reference sequence). The germline V and J ends were trimmed by 4 bases and 9 bases, with 13 bases remaining between them. This CDR3 has 12 amino acids. Combining the CDR3 with reference TRBV7-9 and TRBJ2-7 gives the whole variable domain DTGVSQNPRHKITKRGQNVTFRCDPISEHNRLYWYRQTLGQGPEFLTYFQNEAQLEKSRLLSDRFSAERPKGSFSTLEIQRTEQGDSAMYLCASSYVGGVQYFGPGTRLTVT.

This clone was seen a single time. The chain combines TRBV5-1 with TRBJ1-4; no clear D gene. Trimming took off 1 base at V and 0 bases at J, with 10 bases between the two ends. The CDR3 has 16 amino acids. Germline V gene data show CDR1 as SGHRS and CDR2 as YFSETQ. For the CDR3, the DNA is TGCGCCAGCAGCTTGAGCTGGGGTTCAACTAATGAAAAACTGTTTTTT. Protein: CASSLSWGSTNEKLFF.

CDR3 nucleotides: TGTGCCAGCAGCTCCAGGGGTCCCGGCGGATACAATGAGCAGTTCTTC. Encoded protein: CASSSRGPGGYNEQFF. The chain has TRBV5-4 and TRBJ2-1; maybe TRBD1 (6 bases). V gave up 3 bases and J gave up 4 bases, with 17 bases separating them. CDR1 is SGHNT and CDR2 is YYREEE in the germline V gene (reference sequence). The CDR3 totals 16 residues.

This chain joins TRBV11-3 and TRBJ2-2; D perhaps matches TRBD2 (6 bases). The CDR3 runs 17 residues. Germline V lookup: CDR1 SGHNT, CDR2 YENEEA. V was pared by 0 bases and J by 4 bases, with 15 bases between. The CDR3 bases are TGTGCCAGCAGCTTAGAGGCCGTTAGCGGTGGCACCGGGGAGCTGTTTTTT. Its protein is CASSLEAVSGGTGELFF.

The rearrangement links TRBV2 to TRBJ1-1, with 8 nucleotides matching TRBD1. The CDR3 is made up of 16 amino acids. Per germline, CDR1 SNHLY and CDR2 FYNNEI. Losses at the gene ends were 4 bases for V and 0 bases for J; bases not matched to a gene: 7. The CDR3 here is CASSVRTGGVNTEAFF. CDR3 DNA sequence: TGTGCCAGCAGTGTTCGAACAGGGGGAGTGAACACTGAAGCTTTCTTT.

The V and J genes are TRBV4-2 and TRBJ2-3, with 8 positions matching TRBD2. Germline V gives CDR1 LGHNA, CDR2 YNFKEQ. The CDR3 totals 14 residues. Germline trimming cut 4 bases from V and 3 bases from J; bases unmatched to any gene: 3. This chain's CDR3 is CASSLPGGTDTQYF. The CDR3 nucleotides read TGTGCCAGCAGCCTCCCGGGGGGGACAGATACGCAGTATTTT.